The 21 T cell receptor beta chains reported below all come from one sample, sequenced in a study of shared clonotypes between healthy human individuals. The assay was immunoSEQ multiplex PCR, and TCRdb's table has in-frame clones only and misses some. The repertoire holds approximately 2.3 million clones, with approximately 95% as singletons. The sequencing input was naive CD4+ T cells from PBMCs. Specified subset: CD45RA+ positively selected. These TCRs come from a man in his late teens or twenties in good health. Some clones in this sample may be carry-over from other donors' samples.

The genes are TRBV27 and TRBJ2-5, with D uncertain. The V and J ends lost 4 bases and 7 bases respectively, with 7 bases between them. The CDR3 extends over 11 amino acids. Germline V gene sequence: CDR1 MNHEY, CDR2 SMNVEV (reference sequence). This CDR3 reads CASSWSGTQYF. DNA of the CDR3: TGTGCCAGCAGTTGGTCAGGGACCCAGTACTTC.

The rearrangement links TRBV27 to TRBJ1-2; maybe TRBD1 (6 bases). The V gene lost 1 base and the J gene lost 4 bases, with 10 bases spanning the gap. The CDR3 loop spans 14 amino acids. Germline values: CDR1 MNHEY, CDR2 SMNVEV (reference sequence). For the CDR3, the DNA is TGTGCCAGCAGTTTATTAGGAGGGGGCTATGGCTACACCTTC. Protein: CASSLLGGGYGYTF.

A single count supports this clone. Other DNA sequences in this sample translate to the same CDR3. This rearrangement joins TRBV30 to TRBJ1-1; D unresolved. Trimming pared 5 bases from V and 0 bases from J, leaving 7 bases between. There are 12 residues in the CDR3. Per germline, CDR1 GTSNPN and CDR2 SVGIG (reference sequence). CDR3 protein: CAWGRVNTEAFF. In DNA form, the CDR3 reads TGTGCCTGGGGACGGGTGAACACTGAAGCTTTCTTT.

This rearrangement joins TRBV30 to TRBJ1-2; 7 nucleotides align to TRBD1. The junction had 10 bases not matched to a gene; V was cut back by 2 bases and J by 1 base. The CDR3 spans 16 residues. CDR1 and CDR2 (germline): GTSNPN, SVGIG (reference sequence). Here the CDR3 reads CAWSPRTGFLNYGYTF. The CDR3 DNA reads TGTGCCTGGAGTCCACGGACAGGTTTCCTTAACTATGGCTACACCTTC.

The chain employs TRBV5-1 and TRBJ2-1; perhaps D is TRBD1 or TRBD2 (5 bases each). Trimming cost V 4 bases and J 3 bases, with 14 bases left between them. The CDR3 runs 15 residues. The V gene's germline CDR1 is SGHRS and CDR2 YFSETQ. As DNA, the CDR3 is TGCGCCAGCAGCCGGGACCCAATTTTCTACAATGAGCAGTTCTTC. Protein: CASSRDPIFYNEQFF.

CDR3 sequence: CASSPSGFDTIYF. The CDR3 DNA reads TGTGCCAGCTCACCATCGGGGTTCGACACCATATATTTT. The J gene is TRBJ1-3, the V gene TRBV18; D ambiguous. With 2 bases removed from V and 8 bases from J, the gap between germline ends came to 10 bases. CDR1 and CDR2 (germline): KGHSH, LQKENI. The CDR3 length is 13 residues.

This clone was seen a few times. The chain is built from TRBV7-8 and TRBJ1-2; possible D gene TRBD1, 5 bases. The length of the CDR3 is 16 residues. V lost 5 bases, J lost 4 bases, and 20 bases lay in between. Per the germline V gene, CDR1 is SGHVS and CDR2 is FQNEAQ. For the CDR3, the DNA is TGTGCCAGCAGCGTACCCGGGACGGGCCGGATCTATGGCTACACCTTC. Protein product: CASSVPGTGRIYGYTF.

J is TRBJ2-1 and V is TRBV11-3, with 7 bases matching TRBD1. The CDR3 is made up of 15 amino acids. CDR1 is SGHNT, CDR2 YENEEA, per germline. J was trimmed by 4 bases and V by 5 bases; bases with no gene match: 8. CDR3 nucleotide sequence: TGTGCCAGCAGCCTAGGGACAGCCCGTTACAATGAGCAGTTCTTC. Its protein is CASSLGTARYNEQFF.

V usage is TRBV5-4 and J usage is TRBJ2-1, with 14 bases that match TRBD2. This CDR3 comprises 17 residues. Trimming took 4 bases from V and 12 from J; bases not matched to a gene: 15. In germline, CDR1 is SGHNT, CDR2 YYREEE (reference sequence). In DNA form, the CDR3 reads TGTGCCAGCAGCCCTGTCCGGCCGGGACTAGCGGGAGACGGGCAGTTCTTC. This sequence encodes CASSPVRPGLAGDGQFF.

CDR3 nucleotide sequence: TGTGCCATCGCCCGGGAGGGGGCAGATACGCAGTATTTT. This codes for CAIAREGADTQYF. The chain links TRBV10-3 to TRBJ2-3, with 8 positions matching TRBD2. This CDR3 is built from 13 residues. Germline CDR1 and CDR2: ENHRY and SYGVKD. V lost 8 bases and J lost 4; bases outside the gene matches: 5.

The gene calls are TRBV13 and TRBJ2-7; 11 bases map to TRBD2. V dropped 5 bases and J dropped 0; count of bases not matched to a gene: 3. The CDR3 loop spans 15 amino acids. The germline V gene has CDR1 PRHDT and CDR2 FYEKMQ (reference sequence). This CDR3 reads CASSRGLAGSYEQYF. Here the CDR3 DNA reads TGTGCCAGCAGCCGCGGACTAGCGGGCTCCTACGAGCAGTACTTC.

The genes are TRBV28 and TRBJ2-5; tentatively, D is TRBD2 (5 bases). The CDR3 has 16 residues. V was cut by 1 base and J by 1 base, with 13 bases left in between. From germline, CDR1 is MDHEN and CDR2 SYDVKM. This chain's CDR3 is CASSLFEGRLQETQYF. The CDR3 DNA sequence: TGTGCCAGCAGTTTATTCGAGGGCAGGCTCCAAGAGACCCAGTACTTC.

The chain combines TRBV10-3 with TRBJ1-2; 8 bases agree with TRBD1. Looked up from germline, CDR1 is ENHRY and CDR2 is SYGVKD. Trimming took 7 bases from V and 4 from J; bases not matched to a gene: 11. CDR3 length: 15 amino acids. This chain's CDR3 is CAITQGTGGGYGYTF. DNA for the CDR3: TGTGCCATCACCCAGGGGACAGGAGGGGGCTATGGCTACACCTTC.

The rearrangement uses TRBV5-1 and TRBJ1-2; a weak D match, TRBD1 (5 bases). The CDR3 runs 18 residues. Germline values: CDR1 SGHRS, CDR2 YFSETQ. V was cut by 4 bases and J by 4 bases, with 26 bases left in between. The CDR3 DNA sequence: TGCGCCAGCAGCCCCCGGGACGGACTCGGGGCTCTAGGCTATGGCTACACCTTC. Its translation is CASSPRDGLGALGYGYTF.

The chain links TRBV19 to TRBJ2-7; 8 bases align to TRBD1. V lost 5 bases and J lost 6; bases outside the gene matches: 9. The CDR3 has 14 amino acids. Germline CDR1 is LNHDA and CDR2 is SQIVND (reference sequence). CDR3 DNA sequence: TGTGCCAGTAGTCCCCGACAGGGGCAGAGCGAGCAGTACTTC. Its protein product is CASSPRQGQSEQYF.

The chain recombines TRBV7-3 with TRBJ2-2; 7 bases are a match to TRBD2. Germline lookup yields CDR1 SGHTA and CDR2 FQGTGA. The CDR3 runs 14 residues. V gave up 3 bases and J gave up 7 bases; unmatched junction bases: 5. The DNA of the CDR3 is TGTGCCAGCAGCTTTATTGGGGAGGGCGGGGAGCTGTTTTTT. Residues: CASSFIGEGGELFF.

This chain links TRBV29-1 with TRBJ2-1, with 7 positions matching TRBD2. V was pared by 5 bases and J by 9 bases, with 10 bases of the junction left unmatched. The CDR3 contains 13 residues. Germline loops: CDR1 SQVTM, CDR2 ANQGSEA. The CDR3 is CSVKRRLAREQFF. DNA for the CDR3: TGCAGCGTTAAAAGGAGACTAGCCCGTGAGCAGTTCTTC.

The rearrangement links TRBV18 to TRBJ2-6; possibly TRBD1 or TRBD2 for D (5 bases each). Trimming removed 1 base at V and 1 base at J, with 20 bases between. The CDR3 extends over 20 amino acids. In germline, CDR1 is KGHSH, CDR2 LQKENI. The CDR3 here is CASSPRFLWDGPSGANVLTF. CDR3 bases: TGTGCCAGCTCACCACGGTTCCTCTGGGACGGACCTTCTGGGGCCAACGTCCTGACTTTC.

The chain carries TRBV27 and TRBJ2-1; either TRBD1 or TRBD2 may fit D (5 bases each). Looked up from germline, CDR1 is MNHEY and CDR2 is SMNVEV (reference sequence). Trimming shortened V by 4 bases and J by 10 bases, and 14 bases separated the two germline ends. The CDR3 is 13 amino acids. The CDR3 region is CASSWGPLWEQFF. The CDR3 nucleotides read TGTGCCAGCAGTTGGGGACCTCTCTGGGAGCAGTTCTTC.

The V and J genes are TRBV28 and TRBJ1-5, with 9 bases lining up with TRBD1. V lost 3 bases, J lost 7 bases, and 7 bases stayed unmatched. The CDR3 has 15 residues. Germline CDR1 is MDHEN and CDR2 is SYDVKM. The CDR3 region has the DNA TGTGCCAGCAGTTTGCCTGGACAGGGGTGGCAGCCCCAGCATTTT. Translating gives CASSLPGQGWQPQHF. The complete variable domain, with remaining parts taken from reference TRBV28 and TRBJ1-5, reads DVKVTQSSRYLVKRTGEKVFLECVQDMDHENMFWYRQDPGLGLRLIYFSYDVKMKEKGDIPEGYSVSREKKERFSLILESASTNQTSMYLCASSLPGQGWQPQHFGDGTRLSIL.

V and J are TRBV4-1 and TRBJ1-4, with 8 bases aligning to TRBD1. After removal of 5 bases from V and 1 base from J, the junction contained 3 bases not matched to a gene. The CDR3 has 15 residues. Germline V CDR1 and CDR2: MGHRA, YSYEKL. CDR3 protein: CASSATGGTNEKLFF. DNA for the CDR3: TGCGCCAGCAGCGCCACAGGGGGAACTAATGAAAAACTGTTTTTT.